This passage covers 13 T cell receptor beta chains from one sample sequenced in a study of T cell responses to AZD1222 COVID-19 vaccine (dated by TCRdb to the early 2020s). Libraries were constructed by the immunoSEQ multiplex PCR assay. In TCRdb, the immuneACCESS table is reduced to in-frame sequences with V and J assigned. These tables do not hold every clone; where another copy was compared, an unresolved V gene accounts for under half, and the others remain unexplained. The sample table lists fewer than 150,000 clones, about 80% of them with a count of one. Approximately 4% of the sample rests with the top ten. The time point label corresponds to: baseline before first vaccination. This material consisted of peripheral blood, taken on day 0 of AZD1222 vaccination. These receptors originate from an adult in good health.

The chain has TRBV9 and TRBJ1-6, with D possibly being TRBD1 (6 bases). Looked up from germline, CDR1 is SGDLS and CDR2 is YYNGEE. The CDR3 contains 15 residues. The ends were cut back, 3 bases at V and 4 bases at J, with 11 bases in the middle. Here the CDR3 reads CASSAEDSYNSPLHF. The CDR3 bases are TGTGCCAGCAGCGCCGAGGACAGTTATAATTCACCCCTCCACTTT.

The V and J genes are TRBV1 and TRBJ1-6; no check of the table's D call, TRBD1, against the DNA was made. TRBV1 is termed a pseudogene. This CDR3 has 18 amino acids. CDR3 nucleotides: TGCACCAGCAGCCAATCAGGCTCCCAGGGCTCCTATAATTCACCCCTCCACTTT. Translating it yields CTSSQSGSQGSYNSPLHF.

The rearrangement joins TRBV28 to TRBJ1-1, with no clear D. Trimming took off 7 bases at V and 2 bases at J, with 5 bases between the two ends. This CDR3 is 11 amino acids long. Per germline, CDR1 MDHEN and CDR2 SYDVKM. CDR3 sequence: CASTSNTEAFF. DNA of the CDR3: TGTGCCAGCACCTCAAACACTGAAGCTTTCTTT.

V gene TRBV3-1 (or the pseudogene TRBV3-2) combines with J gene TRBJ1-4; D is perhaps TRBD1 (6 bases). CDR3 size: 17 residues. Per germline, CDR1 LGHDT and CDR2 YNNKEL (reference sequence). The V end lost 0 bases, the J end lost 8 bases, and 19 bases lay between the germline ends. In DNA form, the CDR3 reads TGTGCCAGCAGCCAAGACCACCCAGGGGAGGGGAGAGAAAAACTGTTTTTT. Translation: CASSQDHPGEGREKLFF.

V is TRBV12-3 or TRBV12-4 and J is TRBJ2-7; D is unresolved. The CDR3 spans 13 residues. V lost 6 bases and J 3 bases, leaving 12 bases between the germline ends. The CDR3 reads CASSHATDYEQYF. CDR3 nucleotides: TGTGCCAGCAGCCACGCGACCGACTACGAGCAGTACTTC.

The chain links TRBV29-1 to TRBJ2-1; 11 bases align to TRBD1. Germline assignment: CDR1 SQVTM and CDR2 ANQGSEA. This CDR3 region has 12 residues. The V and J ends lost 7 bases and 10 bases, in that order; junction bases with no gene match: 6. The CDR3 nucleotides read TGCAGCGGGGGACAGGGGGAACCGGAGCAGTTCTTC. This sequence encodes CSGGQGEPEQFF.

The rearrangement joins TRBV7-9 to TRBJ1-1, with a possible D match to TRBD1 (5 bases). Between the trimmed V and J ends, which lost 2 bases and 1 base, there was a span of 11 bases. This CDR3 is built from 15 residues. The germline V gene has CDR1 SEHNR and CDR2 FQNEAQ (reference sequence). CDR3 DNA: TGTGCCAGCAGCTTATCCGGGCAGGGGAACACTGAAGCTTTCTTT. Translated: CASSLSGQGNTEAFF.

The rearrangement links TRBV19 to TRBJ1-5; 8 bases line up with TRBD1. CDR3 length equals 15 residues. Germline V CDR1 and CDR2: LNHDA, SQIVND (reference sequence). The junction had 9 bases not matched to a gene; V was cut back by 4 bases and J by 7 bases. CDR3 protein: CASSTGQGVRQPQHF. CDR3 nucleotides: TGTGCCAGTAGTACTGGACAGGGAGTACGACAGCCCCAGCATTTT.

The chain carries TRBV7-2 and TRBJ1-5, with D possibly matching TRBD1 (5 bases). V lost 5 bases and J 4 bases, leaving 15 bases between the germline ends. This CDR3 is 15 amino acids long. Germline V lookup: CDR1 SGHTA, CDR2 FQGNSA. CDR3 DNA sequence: TGTGCCAGCAGCGATGTCCGGGGACCAAATCAGCCCCAGCATTTT. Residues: CASSDVRGPNQPQHF.

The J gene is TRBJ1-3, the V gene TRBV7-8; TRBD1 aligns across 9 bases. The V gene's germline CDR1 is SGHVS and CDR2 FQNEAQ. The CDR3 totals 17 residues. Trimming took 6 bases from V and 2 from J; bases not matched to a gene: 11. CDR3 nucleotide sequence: TGTGCCAGCAGAAAATCCGGGACAGGGATGACTGGAAACACCATATATTTT. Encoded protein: CASRKSGTGMTGNTIYF.

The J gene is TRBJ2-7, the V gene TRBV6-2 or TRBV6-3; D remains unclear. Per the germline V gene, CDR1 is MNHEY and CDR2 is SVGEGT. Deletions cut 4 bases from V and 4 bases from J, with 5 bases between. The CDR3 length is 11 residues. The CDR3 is CASSSMYEQYF. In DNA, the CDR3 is TGTGCCAGCAGTTCGATGTACGAGCAGTACTTC.

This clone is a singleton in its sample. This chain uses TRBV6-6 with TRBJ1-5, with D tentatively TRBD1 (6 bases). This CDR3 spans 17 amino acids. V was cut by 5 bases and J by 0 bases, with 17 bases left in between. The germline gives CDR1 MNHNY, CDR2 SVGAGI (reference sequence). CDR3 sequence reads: CASSPKEGVYSNQPQHF. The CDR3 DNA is TGTGCCAGCAGTCCGAAGGAGGGGGTCTATAGCAATCAGCCCCAGCATTTT.

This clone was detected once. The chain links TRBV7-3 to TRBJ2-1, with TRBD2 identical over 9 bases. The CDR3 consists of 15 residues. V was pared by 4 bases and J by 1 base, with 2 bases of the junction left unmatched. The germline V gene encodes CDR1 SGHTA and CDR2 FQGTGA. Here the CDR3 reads CASSSAGGSYNEQFF. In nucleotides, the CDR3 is TGTGCCAGCAGCTCAGCGGGGGGTTCCTACAATGAGCAGTTCTTC.